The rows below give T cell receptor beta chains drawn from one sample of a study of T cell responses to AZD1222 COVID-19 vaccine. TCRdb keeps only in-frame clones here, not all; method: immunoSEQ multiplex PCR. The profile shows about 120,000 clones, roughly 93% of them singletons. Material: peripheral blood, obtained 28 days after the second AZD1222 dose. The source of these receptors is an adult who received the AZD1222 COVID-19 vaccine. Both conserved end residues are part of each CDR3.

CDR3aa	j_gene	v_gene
CASSSISGAYNEQFF	TRBJ2-1	TRBV7-3
CASIPGGGSTDTQYF	TRBJ2-3	TRBV6-6
CASSQRGAGGIYSNQPQHF	TRBJ1-5	TRBV7-2
CASSLVGLAGWEADTQYF	TRBJ2-3	TRBV5-1
CASSRTGVTEAFF	TRBJ1-1	TRBV2
CASSIDGVAGGPWNEQFF	TRBJ2-1	TRBV19
CASSPGTGLYEQYF	TRBJ2-7	TRBV14
CASSPSGAGTYEQYF	TRBJ2-7	TRBV18
CASSSTGFTEAFF	TRBJ1-1	TRBV10-1
CASTRAGHLYGYTF	TRBJ1-2	TRBV6-5
CASSLKTSGRGGEQFF	TRBJ2-1	TRBV7-6
CASSPFGLAGGPRSDTQYF	TRBJ2-3	TRBV2
CASSPPGGTTDTQYF	TRBJ2-3	TRBV18
CASSPDSEQYF	TRBJ2-7	TRBV10-2
CASSVAGGNYEQYF	TRBJ2-7	TRBV9
CASSSPTGRASPLHF	TRBJ1-6	TRBV19
CASSLEGQDFTQYF	TRBJ2-5	TRBV7-6
CASRGVRVMNTEAFF	TRBJ1-1	TRBV5-8
CASSPRGSGRAQETQYF	TRBJ2-5	TRBV3-1/TRBV3-2
CASSSPGGEQYF	TRBJ2-7	TRBV11-3
CASSFSPGELFF	TRBJ2-2	TRBV5-1
CASSLPISSYNSPLHF	TRBJ1-6	TRBV7-3
CASSQDLGQGTDTQYF	TRBJ2-3	TRBV4-2
CASSVTPSRDGRADNEQFF	TRBJ2-1	TRBV9
CASSVGTGNEKLFF	TRBJ1-4	TRBV5-1
CASSSHRGIPLNTGELFF	TRBJ2-2	TRBV19
CASSQGTGTLGETQYF	TRBJ2-5	TRBV3-1/TRBV3-2
CASSQEQGGGPYEQYF	TRBJ2-7	TRBV4-2
CASSIVGLAGELFF	TRBJ2-2	TRBV19
CASSWGSYNEKLFF	TRBJ1-4	TRBV5-5
CAGDRGTTYEQYF	TRBJ2-7	TRBV30
CASTLSSGTEAFF	TRBJ1-1	TRBV6-6
CATQGGGNEKLFF	TRBJ1-4	TRBV10-3
CASSFLAGQETQYF	TRBJ2-5	TRBV7-9
CASSPSRDGLQNIQYF	TRBJ2-4	TRBV9
CASSDPGTSGYEQYF	TRBJ2-7	TRBV6-1
CAWSVSRTKGSNQPQHF	TRBJ1-5	TRBV30
CASSKGDRDTDTQYF	TRBJ2-3	TRBV25-1
CAGAGEGNTEAFF	TRBJ1-1	TRBV6-5
CAWSTPPMNTEAFF	TRBJ1-1	TRBV30
CASSLYRGVSQPQHF	TRBJ1-5	TRBV28
CASSLVGGSTEAFF	TRBJ1-1	TRBV5-1
CASSEGIVSGTASYTDTQYF	TRBJ2-3	TRBV6-1
CASSPPAYRTMRVAQYF	TRBJ2-3	TRBV27
CASRRGQGIQPQHF	TRBJ1-5	TRBV28
CASTDTADGYTF	TRBJ1-2	TRBV5-1
CASATTSSNQPQHF	TRBJ1-5	TRBV10-2
CASSQDPGPTKNNEQFF	TRBJ2-1	TRBV4-2
CASSPRTDNEKLFF	TRBJ1-4	TRBV18
CARCRRGGNQPQHF	TRBJ1-5	TRBV6-5
CASSLGAGPSSYEQYF	TRBJ2-7	TRBV5-1
CASSSAQGGLNTEAFF	TRBJ1-1	TRBV7-3
CATSRDRGWDEKLFF	TRBJ1-4	TRBV15
CASSLETGVGYTF	TRBJ1-2	TRBV7-9